The clone carrying this T cell receptor beta chain turned up a few times. The sample belongs to a study of patients and donors after allogeneic stem cell transplantation. TCRdb recomputed calls from the RT-PCR reads with MiXCR, one row per CDR3 protein. The repertoire holds about 150,000 distinct CDR3 sequences, with roughly two fifths as singletons. Per the germline V gene, CDR1 is MNHEY and CDR2 is SVGEGT. The V segment lost 2 bases and the J segment 0 bases; nucleotides outside the gene matches: 0. The CDR3 has 15 residues. This TCR came from a human donor who was either an allogeneic HSCT recipient or a stem cell or donor lymphocyte infusion donor (not recorded which). It is not recorded whose cells these are; they may come from a transplant donor. The sample comprised blood, either unsorted or a sorted T cell fraction (not recorded which). J is TRBJ2-2 and V is TRBV6-2 or TRBV6-3; 7 bases are shared with TRBD1. CDR3: CASSYQGANTGELFF. The CDR3 DNA reads TGTGCCAGCAGTTACCAGGGGGCGAACACCGGGGAGCTGTTTTTT.